This T cell receptor (beta chain) was profiled in a study of blood T cell repertoires in COVID-19. About the research overall: COVID-19 samples, acute and convalescent, were from the United States, Italy and Spain.

The ends were cut back, 1 base at V and 6 bases at J, with 15 bases in the middle. CDR3 length: 15 amino acids. CDR1 MNHEY and CDR2 SMNVEV come from the germline V gene (reference sequence). In the original workflow: How many nucleated cells were present was estimated from reference gene primer amplification. Sequenced by immunoSEQ multiplex PCR; TCRdb stores in-frame clones only, minus some. From that table come the V and J calls and clone size; the DNA was used to work out D and trimming. Here the sample spans approximately 170,000 clones, about 85% being singletons. The TCR sequence derives from a man younger than 45 with acute or convalescent COVID-19. The sequencing input was peripheral blood. V is TRBV27 and J is TRBJ1-2; D uncertain. The CDR3 reads CASSLLNSLSNGYTF. The CDR3 region has the DNA TGTGCCAGCAGTTTATTAAACAGCTTGTCAAATGGCTACACCTTC.